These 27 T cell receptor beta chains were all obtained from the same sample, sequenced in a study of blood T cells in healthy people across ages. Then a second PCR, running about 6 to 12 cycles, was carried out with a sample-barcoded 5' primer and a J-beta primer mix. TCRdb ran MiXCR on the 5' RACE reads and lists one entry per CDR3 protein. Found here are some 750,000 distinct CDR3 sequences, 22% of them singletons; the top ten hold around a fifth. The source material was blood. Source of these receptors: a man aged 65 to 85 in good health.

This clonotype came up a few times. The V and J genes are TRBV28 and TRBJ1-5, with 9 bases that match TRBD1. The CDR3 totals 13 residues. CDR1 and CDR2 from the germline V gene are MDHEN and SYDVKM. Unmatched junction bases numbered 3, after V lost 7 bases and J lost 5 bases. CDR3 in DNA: TGTGCCAGCAAGACAGGGGGGGATCAGCCCCAGCATTTT. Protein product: CASKTGGDQPQHF.

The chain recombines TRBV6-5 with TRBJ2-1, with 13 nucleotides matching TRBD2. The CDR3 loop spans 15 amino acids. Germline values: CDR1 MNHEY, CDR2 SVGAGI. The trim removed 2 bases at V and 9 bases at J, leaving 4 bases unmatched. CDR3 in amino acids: CASSYRTSGSGEQFF. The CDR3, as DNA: TGTGCCAGCAGTTACCGGACTAGCGGGAGTGGTGAGCAGTTCTTC.

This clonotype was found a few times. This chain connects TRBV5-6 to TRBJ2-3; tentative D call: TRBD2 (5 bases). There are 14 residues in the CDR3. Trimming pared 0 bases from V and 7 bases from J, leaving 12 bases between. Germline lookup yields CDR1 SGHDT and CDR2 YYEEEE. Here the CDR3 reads CASSLGTLANTQYF. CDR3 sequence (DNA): TGTGCCAGCAGCTTGGGGACTCTGGCAAATACGCAGTATTTT.

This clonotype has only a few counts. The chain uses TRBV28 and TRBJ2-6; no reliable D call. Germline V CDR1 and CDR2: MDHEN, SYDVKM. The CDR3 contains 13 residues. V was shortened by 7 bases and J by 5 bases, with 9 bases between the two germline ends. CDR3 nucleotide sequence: TGTGCCAGCAAGACACAGAGGGCCAACGTCCTGACTTTC. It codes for CASKTQRANVLTF.

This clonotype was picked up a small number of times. The CDR3 sequence is CASSFSQRDRLTNEQFF. CDR3 coding DNA: TGTGCCAGCAGTTTTTCCCAGCGGGACAGGTTGACCAATGAGCAGTTCTTC. The gene calls are TRBV27 and TRBJ2-1; D might be TRBD1 (8 bases). CDR3 size: 17 residues. V was pared by 3 bases and J by 6 bases, with 21 bases between. CDR1 and CDR2 from the germline V gene are MNHEY and SMNVEV (reference sequence).

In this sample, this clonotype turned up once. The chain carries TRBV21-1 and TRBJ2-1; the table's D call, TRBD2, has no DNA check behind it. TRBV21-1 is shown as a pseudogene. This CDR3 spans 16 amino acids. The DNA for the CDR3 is TGTGCCAGCAGCAAAGTTGTACTAGCGGAATACAATGAGCAGTTCTTC. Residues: CASSKVVLAEYNEQFF.

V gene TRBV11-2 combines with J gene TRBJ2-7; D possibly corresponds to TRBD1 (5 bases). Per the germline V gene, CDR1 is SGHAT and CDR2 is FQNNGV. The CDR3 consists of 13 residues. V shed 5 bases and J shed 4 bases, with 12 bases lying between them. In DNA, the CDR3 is TGTGCCAGCAGCCAGGGTCTCGTTTACGAGCAGTACGTC. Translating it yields CASSQGLVYEQYV.

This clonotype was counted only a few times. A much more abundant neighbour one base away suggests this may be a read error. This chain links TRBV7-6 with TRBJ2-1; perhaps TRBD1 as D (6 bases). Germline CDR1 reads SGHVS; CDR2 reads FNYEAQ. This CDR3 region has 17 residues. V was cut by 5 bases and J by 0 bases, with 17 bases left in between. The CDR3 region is CASSPGDDLSSYNEQFF. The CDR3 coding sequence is TGTGCCAGCAGCCCAGGGGACGACCTAAGCTCCTACAATGAGCAGTTCTTC.

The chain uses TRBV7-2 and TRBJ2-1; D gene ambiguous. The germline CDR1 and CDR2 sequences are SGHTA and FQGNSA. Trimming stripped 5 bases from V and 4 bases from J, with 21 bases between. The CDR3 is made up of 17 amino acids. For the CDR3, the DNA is TGTGCCAGCAGCGTAGAGAGGTTTAGTAGTTCATACAATGAGCAGTTCTTC. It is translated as CASSVERFSSSYNEQFF.

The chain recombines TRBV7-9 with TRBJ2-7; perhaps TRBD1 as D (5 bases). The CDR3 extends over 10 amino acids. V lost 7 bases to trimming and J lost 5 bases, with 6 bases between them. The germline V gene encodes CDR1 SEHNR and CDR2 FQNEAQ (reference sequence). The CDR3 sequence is CASTRDEQYV. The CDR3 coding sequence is TGTGCCAGCACCAGGGACGAGCAGTACGTC.

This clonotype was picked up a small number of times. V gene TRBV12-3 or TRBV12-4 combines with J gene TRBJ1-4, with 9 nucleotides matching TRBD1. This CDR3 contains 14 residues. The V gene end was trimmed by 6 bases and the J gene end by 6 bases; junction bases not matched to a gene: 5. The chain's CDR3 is CASRLTGGDEKLFF. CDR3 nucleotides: TGTGCCAGCAGATTGACAGGGGGGGATGAAAAACTGTTTTTT.

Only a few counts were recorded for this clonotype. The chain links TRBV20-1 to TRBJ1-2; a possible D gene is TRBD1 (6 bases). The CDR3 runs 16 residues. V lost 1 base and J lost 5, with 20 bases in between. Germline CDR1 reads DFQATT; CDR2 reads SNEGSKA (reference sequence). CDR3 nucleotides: TGCAGTGCTAGAGGCAACCGGGACAAGGAGCGGTATGGCTACACCTTC. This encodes CSARGNRDKERYGYTF.

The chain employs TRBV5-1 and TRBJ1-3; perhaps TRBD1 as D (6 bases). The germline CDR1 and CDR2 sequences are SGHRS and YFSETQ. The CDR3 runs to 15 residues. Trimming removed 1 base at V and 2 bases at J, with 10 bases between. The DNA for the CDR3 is TGCGCCAGCAGCTTGAGAGGGGACACTGGAAACACCATATATTTT. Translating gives CASSLRGDTGNTIYF.

The CDR3 nucleotides read TGTGCCAGCAGCTTCCGGATTACTAGCGGGGGTTACAATGAGCAGTTCTTC. Amino acid sequence: CASSFRITSGGYNEQFF. The rearrangement joins TRBV5-6 to TRBJ2-1; 11 bases are shared with TRBD2. Per the germline V gene, CDR1 is SGHDT and CDR2 is YYEEEE. J gave up 4 bases and V 2 bases, and 8 bases lay outside the gene matches. The CDR3 runs 17 residues.

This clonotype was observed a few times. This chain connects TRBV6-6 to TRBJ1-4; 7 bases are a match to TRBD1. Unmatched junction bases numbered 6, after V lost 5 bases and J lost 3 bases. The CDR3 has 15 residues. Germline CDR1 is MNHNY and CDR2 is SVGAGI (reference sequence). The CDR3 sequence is CASSARGSANEKLFF. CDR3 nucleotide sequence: TGTGCCAGCAGTGCCAGGGGGTCGGCTAATGAAAAACTGTTTTTT.

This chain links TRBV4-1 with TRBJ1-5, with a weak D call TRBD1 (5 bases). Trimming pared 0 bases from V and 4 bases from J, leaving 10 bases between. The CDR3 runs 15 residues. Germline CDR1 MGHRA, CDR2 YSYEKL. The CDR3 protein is CASSQDWGKNQPQHF. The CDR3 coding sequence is TGCGCCAGCAGCCAAGATTGGGGGAAGAATCAGCCCCAGCATTTT.

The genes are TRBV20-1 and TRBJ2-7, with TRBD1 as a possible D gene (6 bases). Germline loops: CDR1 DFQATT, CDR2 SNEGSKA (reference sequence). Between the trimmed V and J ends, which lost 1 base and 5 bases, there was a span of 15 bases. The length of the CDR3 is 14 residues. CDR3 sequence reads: CSARGPRGVDEQYF. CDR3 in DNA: TGCAGTGCTAGAGGTCCCAGGGGAGTCGACGAGCAGTACTTC.

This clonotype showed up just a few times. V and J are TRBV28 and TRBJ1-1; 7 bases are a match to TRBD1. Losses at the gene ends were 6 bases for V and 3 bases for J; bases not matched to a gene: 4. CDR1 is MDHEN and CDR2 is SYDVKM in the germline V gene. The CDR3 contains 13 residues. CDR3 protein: CASSRDSYTEAFF. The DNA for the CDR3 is TGTGCCAGCAGCCGGGACAGTTACACTGAAGCTTTCTTT.

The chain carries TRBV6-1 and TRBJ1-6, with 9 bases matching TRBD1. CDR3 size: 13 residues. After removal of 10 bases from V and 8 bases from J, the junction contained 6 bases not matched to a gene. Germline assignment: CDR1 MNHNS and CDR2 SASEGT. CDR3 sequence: CAIGDRGYSPLHF. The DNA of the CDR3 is TGTGCCATCGGAGACAGGGGGTATTCACCCCTCCACTTT.

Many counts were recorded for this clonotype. CDR3 protein: CASSLGGPGQPQHF. The CDR3 region has the DNA TGTGCCAGCAGCTTAGGAGGGCCGGGGCAGCCCCAGCATTTT. The chain carries TRBV7-2 and TRBJ1-5; D is ambiguous. In germline, CDR1 is SGHTA, CDR2 FQGNSA. The CDR3 runs 14 residues. The V gene lost 1 base and the J gene lost 7 bases, with 11 bases spanning the gap.

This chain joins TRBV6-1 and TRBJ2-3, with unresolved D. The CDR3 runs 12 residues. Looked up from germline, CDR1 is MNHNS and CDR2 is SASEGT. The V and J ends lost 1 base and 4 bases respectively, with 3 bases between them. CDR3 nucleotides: TGTGCCAGCAGTGAAGGGGCAGATACGCAGTATTTT. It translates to CASSEGADTQYF.

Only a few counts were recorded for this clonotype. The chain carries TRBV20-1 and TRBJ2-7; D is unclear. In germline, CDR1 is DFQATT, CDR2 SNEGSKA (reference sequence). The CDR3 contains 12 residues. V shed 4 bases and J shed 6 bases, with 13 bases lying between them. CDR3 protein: CSAKPWVSEQYF. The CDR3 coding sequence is TGCAGTGCTAAGCCCTGGGTTTCCGAGCAGTACTTC.

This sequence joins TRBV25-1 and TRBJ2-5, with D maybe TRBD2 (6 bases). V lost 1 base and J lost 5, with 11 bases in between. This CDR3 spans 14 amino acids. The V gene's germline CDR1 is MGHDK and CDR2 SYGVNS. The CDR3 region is CASSEWGGGETQYF. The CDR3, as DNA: TGTGCCAGCAGTGAATGGGGAGGCGGTGAGACCCAGTACTTC.

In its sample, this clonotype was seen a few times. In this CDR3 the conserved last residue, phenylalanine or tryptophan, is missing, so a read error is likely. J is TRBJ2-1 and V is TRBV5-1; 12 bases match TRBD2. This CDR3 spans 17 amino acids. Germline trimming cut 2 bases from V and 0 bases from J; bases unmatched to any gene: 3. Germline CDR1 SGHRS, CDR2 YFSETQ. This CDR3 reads CASSFILAGGSYNEQFL. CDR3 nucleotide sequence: TGCGCCAGCAGCTTCATACTAGCGGGAGGCTCCTACAATGAGCAGTTCCTC.

DNA for the CDR3: TGTGCCAGCAGACCAGAGATCTCTGGGGCCAACGTCCTGACTTTC. As protein: CASRPEISGANVLTF. The chain joins TRBV7-2 to TRBJ2-6, with unresolved D. V lost 6 bases to trimming and J lost 0 bases, with 9 bases between them. From germline, CDR1 is SGHTA and CDR2 FQGNSA. The CDR3 is 15 amino acids.

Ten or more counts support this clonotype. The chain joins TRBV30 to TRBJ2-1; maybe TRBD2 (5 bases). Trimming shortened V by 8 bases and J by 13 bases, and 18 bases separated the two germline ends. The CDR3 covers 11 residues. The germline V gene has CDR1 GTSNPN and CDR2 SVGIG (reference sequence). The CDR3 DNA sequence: TGTGCCCTCGGCGTGTGGGAGCTACAGTTCTTC. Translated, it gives CALGVWELQFF.

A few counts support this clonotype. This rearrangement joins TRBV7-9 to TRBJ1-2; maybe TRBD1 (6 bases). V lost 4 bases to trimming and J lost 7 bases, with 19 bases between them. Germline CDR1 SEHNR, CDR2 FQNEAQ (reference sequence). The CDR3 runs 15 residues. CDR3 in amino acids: CASSSGPRGATGYTF. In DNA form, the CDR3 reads TGTGCCAGCAGCTCCGGCCCGCGGGGGGCGACTGGCTACACCTTC.